These 14 T cell receptor beta chains were all obtained from the same sample, sequenced in a study of cytomegalovirus exposure and HLA in healthy donors. Repertoires were generated with immunoSEQ multiplex PCR, while TCRdb's copy carries only in-frame clones and drops some. In the table there are around 300,000 clones, 88% of which are singletons. Sequenced input: PBMCs. The receptors here all came from a young man in good health and CMV-seronegative.

A single count supports this clone. The chain recombines TRBV2 with TRBJ2-3, with D perhaps matching TRBD1 (5 bases). Trimming left V 0 bases short and J 0 bases short, with 7 bases between. The germline V gene has CDR1 SNHLY and CDR2 FYNNEI. This CDR3 has 15 residues. This CDR3 reads CASSEAAGSTDTQYF. The CDR3 coding sequence is TGTGCCAGCAGTGAAGCGGCAGGGAGCACAGATACGCAGTATTTT.

The V gene is TRBV10-3, the J gene TRBJ2-5; 7 bases map to TRBD2. The CDR3 extends over 15 amino acids. Germline CDR1 is ENHRY and CDR2 is SYGVKD. The J segment lost 1 base and the V segment lost 0 bases, leaving 2 bases of the junction unmatched. The CDR3 DNA is TGTGCCATCAGTGAGTCGGGCGGGGGCCAAGAGACCCAGTACTTC. This codes for CAISESGGGQETQYF.

V and J are TRBV6-5 and TRBJ2-2; tentatively, D is TRBD1 (5 bases). This CDR3 comprises 15 residues. Trimming removed 6 bases at V and 0 bases at J, with 11 bases between. Germline CDR1 MNHEY, CDR2 SVGAGI. The CDR3 DNA follows: TGTGCCAGCAGCACGACAGTTCCGAACACCGGGGAGCTGTTTTTT. Translated, it gives CASSTTVPNTGELFF.

The rearrangement joins TRBV7-9 to TRBJ1-2; 9 positions agree with TRBD1. Germline CDR1 reads SEHNR; CDR2 reads FQNEAQ (reference sequence). With 7 bases clipped from V and 7 bases from J, the junction kept 10 bases outside the gene matches. This CDR3 contains 14 residues. This chain's CDR3 is CASTHGTGTVGYTF. The DNA for the CDR3 is TGTGCCAGCACCCACGGGACAGGGACGGTTGGCTACACCTTC.

The chain uses TRBV27 and TRBJ1-6; D gene ambiguous. Trimming took off 2 bases at V and 3 bases at J, with 8 bases between the two ends. The CDR3 is made up of 15 amino acids. The germline V gene has CDR1 MNHEY and CDR2 SMNVEV (reference sequence). CDR3 bases: TGTGCCAGCAGTTTAGGAGCCAACTATAATTCACCCCTCCACTTT. It translates to CASSLGANYNSPLHF.

The rearrangement joins TRBV14 to TRBJ1-2, with 8 bases lining up with TRBD1. V shed 0 bases, J shed 3 bases, and the junction held 3 bases outside the gene matches. This CDR3 contains 15 residues. The V gene's germline CDR1 is SGHDN and CDR2 FVKESK. CDR3: CASSQEHRGYYGYTF. The CDR3 coding sequence is TGTGCCAGCAGCCAAGAACACAGGGGGTACTATGGCTACACCTTC.

CDR3 sequence (DNA): TGTGCCAGCAGCTTAGGGCCGGGGGGAACAGATACGCAGTATTTT. Protein sequence: CASSLGPGGTDTQYF. This chain connects TRBV7-9 to TRBJ2-3; 7 bases match TRBD2. The germline V gene has CDR1 SEHNR and CDR2 FQNEAQ (reference sequence). J gave up 3 bases and V 1 base, and 4 bases lay outside the gene matches. This CDR3 comprises 15 residues.

This chain links TRBV2 with TRBJ2-1; 10 bases line up with TRBD2. The CDR3 contains 15 residues. CDR1 is SNHLY and CDR2 is FYNNEI in the germline V gene. V lost 5 bases to trimming and J lost 7 bases; unmatched junction nucleotides: 8. CDR3 DNA sequence: TGTGCCAGCAGTTTGACTAGCGGGTATATAAATGAGCAGTTCTTC. It encodes CASSLTSGYINEQFF.

V usage is TRBV30 and J usage is TRBJ1-1; no definite D call. There are 14 residues in the CDR3. Germline values: CDR1 GTSNPN, CDR2 SVGIG (reference sequence). Trimming stripped 5 bases from V and 1 base from J, with 14 bases between. This CDR3 reads CAWSPGSTNTEAFF. Written as DNA, the CDR3 is TGTGCCTGGTCCCCTGGCAGTACGAACACTGAAGCTTTCTTT.

This chain connects TRBV5-1 to TRBJ1-6, with 7 bases aligning to TRBD1. CDR1 SGHRS and CDR2 YFSETQ come from the germline V gene. CDR3 length: 14 amino acids. V lost 4 bases and J lost 10; bases outside the gene matches: 8. CDR3 residues: CASSADRVESPLHF. CDR3 bases: TGCGCCAGCAGCGCAGACAGGGTGGAATCACCCCTCCACTTT.

With regard to this clone: The sample has other DNA sequences that encode this CDR3 too. The chain has TRBV19 and TRBJ1-2; D remains unclear. Germline V gene sequence: CDR1 LNHDA, CDR2 SQIVND (reference sequence). V lost 0 bases and J lost 4, with 9 bases in between. This CDR3 comprises 14 residues. The CDR3 region is CASSIDRGAYGYTF. Written as DNA, the CDR3 is TGTGCCAGTAGTATAGATAGAGGAGCCTATGGCTACACCTTC.

CDR3 in DNA: TGTGCCAGCAGCTTCGTACACGGGACTGGTCAAGAGACCCAGTACTTC. Translation gives CASSFVHGTGQETQYF. The chain carries TRBV7-7 and TRBJ2-5; TRBD2 is a possible D gene (6 bases). Deletions cut 3 bases from V and 2 bases from J, with 16 bases between. The CDR3 is made up of 16 amino acids. Germline CDR1 SSHAT, CDR2 FNYEAQ (reference sequence).

This clone was picked up one time. Other DNA sequences in this sample translate to the same CDR3. The J gene is TRBJ1-6, the V gene TRBV10-2; D remains unclear. The CDR3 is made up of 15 amino acids. From germline, CDR1 is WSHSY and CDR2 SAAADI. V was trimmed by 2 bases and J by 0 bases, leaving 5 bases between them. The CDR3 sequence is CASSEAGSYNSPLHF. CDR3 nucleotides: TGCGCCAGCAGTGAGGCGGGCTCCTATAATTCACCCCTCCACTTT.

V usage is TRBV27 and J usage is TRBJ2-7, with 9 bases lining up with TRBD2. This CDR3 spans 15 amino acids. Germline CDR1 reads MNHEY; CDR2 reads SMNVEV (reference sequence). V lost 4 bases to trimming and J lost 2 bases; unmatched junction nucleotides: 6. CDR3 protein: CASSYSSGAPYEQYF. DNA of the CDR3: TGTGCCAGCAGTTATTCTAGCGGGGCCCCCTACGAGCAGTACTTC.